One and the same sample provided the 23 T cell receptor beta chains below, sequenced in a study of response to subunit inactivated influenza vaccine. TCRdb re-called the RT-PCR reads through MiXCR, storing one row per CDR3 protein. This sample yields more than 700,000 distinct CDR3 sequences, of which 21% are seen a single time; around 9.6% belongs to the top ten. The sequencing used PBMCs from blood, collected 4 to 6 days after vaccination. These receptor sequences come from a man between 45 and 60 years old who received an inactivated influenza vaccine.

This chain uses TRBV7-2 with TRBJ2-7; the match to TRBD1 covers 7 bases. Germline CDR1 and CDR2: SGHTA and FQGNSA. The J segment lost 6 bases and the V segment lost 1 base, leaving 3 bases of the junction unmatched. This CDR3 contains 13 residues. CDR3: CASSLGTGAEQYF. Here the CDR3 DNA reads TGTGCCAGCAGCTTAGGGACAGGAGCCGAGCAGTACTTC.

The CDR3 spells CASSRGATQETQYF. The CDR3 DNA sequence: TGTGCCAGCAGCCGCGGGGCAACCCAAGAGACCCAGTACTTC. The chain joins TRBV7-9 to TRBJ2-5, with D perhaps TRBD2 (6 bases). Trimming took off 5 bases at V and 1 base at J, with 11 bases between the two ends. The germline CDR1 and CDR2 sequences are SEHNR and FQNEAQ (reference sequence). The CDR3 is 14 residues long.

The chain links TRBV20-1 to TRBJ2-3; the D gene is possibly TRBD1 (5 bases). The ends were cut back, 7 bases at V and 0 bases at J, with 14 bases in the middle. Germline lookup yields CDR1 DFQATT and CDR2 SNEGSKA (reference sequence). The CDR3 spans 14 residues. As DNA, the CDR3 is TGCAGTGAACGAGACAGCCTAAGCACAGATACGCAGTATTTT. It encodes CSERDSLSTDTQYF.

This clonotype has only one observation. The chain recombines TRBV11-2 with TRBJ2-1; tentative D call: TRBD1 (6 bases). V lost 11 bases and J lost 2, with 7 bases in between. The germline gives CDR1 SGHAT, CDR2 FQNNGV. The CDR3 totals 11 residues. CDR3 DNA sequence: TGTGCCGGGGGCGCCTACAATGAGCAGTTCTTC. Translating it yields CAGGAYNEQFF.

V and J are TRBV10-3 and TRBJ1-5; no reliable D call. Germline loops: CDR1 ENHRY, CDR2 SYGVKD. The CDR3 is made up of 13 amino acids. The germline V and J ends were trimmed by 6 bases and 6 bases, with 12 bases remaining between them. In DNA, the CDR3 is TGTGCCATCAGCCCCGGTCAGGTTCAGCCCCAGCATTTT. This translates into CAISPGQVQPQHF.

The DNA of the CDR3 is TGTGCCAGCAGCCAATTCTATCGCCGGGACAGTAAGACCCAGTACTTC. The encoded protein is CASSQFYRRDSKTQYF. The chain links TRBV3-1 to TRBJ2-5; 7 bases line up with TRBD1. The CDR3 has 16 residues. Trimming took 2 bases from V and 6 from J; bases not matched to a gene: 12. Germline CDR1 and CDR2: LGHDT and YNNKEL (reference sequence).

This clonotype occurred a few times. The J gene is TRBJ2-1, the V gene TRBV9, with 7 bases matching TRBD2. Germline lookup yields CDR1 SGDLS and CDR2 YYNGEE. The J segment lost 6 bases and the V segment lost 2 bases, leaving 2 bases of the junction unmatched. This CDR3 contains 13 residues. The CDR3 coding sequence is TGTGCCAGCAGCGTCGCTAGCGGCAATGAGCAGTTCTTC. Translation: CASSVASGNEQFF.

This chain connects TRBV15 to TRBJ2-4; no definite D call. Germline CDR1 reads LNHNV; CDR2 reads YYDKDF (reference sequence). The CDR3 is made up of 19 amino acids. The ends were cut back, 0 bases at V and 9 bases at J, with 27 bases in the middle. For the CDR3, the DNA is TGTGCCACCAGCAGAGATGGTGCCCACCCAGGTCTCGGGCCTATCATTCAGTACTTC. Its protein product is CATSRDGAHPGLGPIIQYF.

The sample holds a few counts of this clonotype. The CDR3 region has the DNA TGCGCCAGCAGCTTGGCCACCTTGAGGGACAGGGGGCCAGGGGAGCAGTTCTTC. It specifies CASSLATLRDRGPGEQFF. The chain has TRBV5-1 and TRBJ2-1; TRBD1 aligns across 12 bases. Germline values: CDR1 SGHRS, CDR2 YFSETQ. The CDR3 length is 18 residues. Losses at the gene ends were 0 bases for V and 10 bases for J; bases not matched to a gene: 14.

This clonotype was picked up a small number of times. V is TRBV7-2 and J is TRBJ2-1; 8 bases align to TRBD1. The CDR3 extends over 14 amino acids. Germline assignment: CDR1 SGHTA and CDR2 FQGNSA. The ends lost 7 bases at V and 4 bases at J; junction bases unmatched: 6. CDR3 protein: CASTTGGPYNEQFF. The CDR3 DNA sequence: TGTGCCAGCACCACAGGGGGTCCATACAATGAGCAGTTCTTC. The full variable domain, with the rest looked up from reference TRBV7-2 and TRBJ2-1, is GAGVSQSPSNKVTEKGKDVELRCDPISGHTALYWYRQSLGQGLEFLIYFQGNSAPDKSGLPSDRFSAERTGGSVSTLTIQRTQQEDSAVYLCASTTGGPYNEQFFGPGTRLTVL.

The J gene is TRBJ2-7, the V gene TRBV4-3; 8 positions match TRBD1. V was clipped by 1 base and J by 2 bases; unmatched bases: 4. Germline lookup yields CDR1 LGHNA and CDR2 YSLEER. This CDR3 region has 15 residues. The CDR3 DNA follows: TGCGCCAGCAGCCAAGCCGGGACAGGTGCCTACGAGCAGTACTTC. It specifies CASSQAGTGAYEQYF.

This clonotype was seen a few times. The chain combines TRBV19 with TRBJ2-1, with a possible D match to TRBD1 (6 bases). The CDR3 has 16 residues. Germline assignment: CDR1 LNHDA and CDR2 SQIVND (reference sequence). V lost 5 bases and J lost 4, with 18 bases in between. The CDR3 nucleotides are TGTGCCAGTAGTCCGGACACAGGGTCTTTATACAATGAGCAGTTCTTC. It specifies CASSPDTGSLYNEQFF.

This sequence joins TRBV20-1 and TRBJ1-5; D not resolved. With 3 bases removed from V and 3 bases from J, the gap between germline ends came to 9 bases. The CDR3 loop spans 13 amino acids. Germline assignment: CDR1 DFQATT and CDR2 SNEGSKA (reference sequence). This CDR3 is CSARVSFNQPQHF. CDR3 coding DNA: TGCAGTGCTAGGGTAAGCTTCAATCAGCCCCAGCATTTT.

This sequence joins TRBV10-3 and TRBJ1-1; D is unresolved. Germline V gives CDR1 ENHRY, CDR2 SYGVKD. V lost 10 bases and J lost 4, with 13 bases in between. This CDR3 contains 12 residues. In DNA form, the CDR3 reads TGTGCCACCGGCCCGACTGGCACTGAAGCTTTCTTT. Its protein product is CATGPTGTEAFF.

This clonotype has a handful of counts. This sequence joins TRBV3-1 and TRBJ2-7, with unresolved D. Trimming cost V 0 bases and J 0 bases, with 9 bases left between them. Germline V gene lookup returns CDR1 LGHDT and CDR2 YNNKEL (reference sequence). This CDR3 comprises 15 residues. CDR3: CASSQDPEYSYEQYF. Written as DNA, the CDR3 is TGTGCCAGCAGCCAAGATCCCGAGTACTCCTACGAGCAGTACTTC.

The genes are TRBV7-2 and TRBJ2-3; D is possibly TRBD1 (5 bases). Germline lookup yields CDR1 SGHTA and CDR2 FQGNSA. V lost 6 bases to trimming and J lost 0 bases, with 10 bases between them. The length of the CDR3 is 14 residues. CDR3 nucleotide sequence: TGTGCCAGCAGGTCTACAGGTAGCACAGATACGCAGTATTTT. Protein sequence: CASRSTGSTDTQYF. The whole variable domain, filled in from reference TRBV7-2 and TRBJ2-3, reads GAGVSQSPSNKVTEKGKDVELRCDPISGHTALYWYRQSLGQGLEFLIYFQGNSAPDKSGLPSDRFSAERTGGSVSTLTIQRTQQEDSAVYLCASRSTGSTDTQYFGPGTRLTVL.

Only a few counts were recorded for this clonotype. The chain carries TRBV11-2 and TRBJ2-2; possibly TRBD2 for D (6 bases). CDR1 and CDR2 (germline): SGHAT, FQNNGV. This CDR3 region has 15 residues. Trimming pared 4 bases from V and 1 base from J, leaving 10 bases between. The CDR3 spells CASSWDSLNTGELFF. DNA of the CDR3: TGTGCCAGCAGCTGGGACTCCTTGAACACCGGGGAGCTGTTTTTT.

This clonotype appeared a single time. The chain has TRBV5-1 and TRBJ2-3, with D hard to call. The V and J ends lost 3 bases and 1 base respectively, with 12 bases between them. The CDR3 loop spans 15 amino acids. The germline V gene encodes CDR1 SGHRS and CDR2 YFSETQ. CDR3 bases: TGCGCCAGCAGCTCAACGACATTAGGCACAGATACGCAGTATTTT. Translating gives CASSSTTLGTDTQYF.

This clonotype came up a few times. The rearrangement links TRBV24-1 to TRBJ2-2; D is undetermined. V lost 4 bases, J lost 5 bases, and 10 bases lay in between. CDR3 length: 14 residues. Germline-derived CDR1 and CDR2 are KGHDR and SFDVKD. CDR3 residues: CATSETSGTGELFF. CDR3 bases: TGTGCCACCAGTGAAACCTCGGGTACCGGGGAGCTGTTTTTT.

The chain employs TRBV15 and TRBJ2-1, with 10 positions matching TRBD2. The CDR3 sequence is 19 residues long. J lost 4 bases, V lost 1 base, and 13 bases had no gene match. Per the germline V gene, CDR1 is LNHNV and CDR2 is YYDKDF (reference sequence). Here the CDR3 reads CATSRVGGELAGLYNEQFF. CDR3 coding DNA: TGTGCCACCAGCAGAGTTGGGGGGGAACTAGCGGGACTATACAATGAGCAGTTCTTC.

CDR3: CASSGGTGLDTEAFF. The CDR3, as DNA: TGTGCCAGCAGCGGCGGGACAGGGCTGGACACTGAAGCTTTCTTT. The chain uses TRBV9 and TRBJ1-1; TRBD1 agrees at 9 bases. J gave up 3 bases and V 3 bases, and 6 bases lay outside the gene matches. The CDR3 runs to 15 residues. CDR1 is SGDLS and CDR2 is YYNGEE in the germline V gene.

The table lists this clonotype with a few counts. The rearrangement joins TRBV18 to TRBJ2-4; D uncertain. The V gene lost 2 bases and the J gene lost 2 bases, with 10 bases spanning the gap. The CDR3 extends over 15 amino acids. Germline lookup yields CDR1 KGHSH and CDR2 LQKENI. CDR3 protein: CASSPSLGSKNIQYF. The CDR3 DNA follows: TGTGCCAGCTCACCAAGTCTCGGGTCCAAAAACATTCAGTACTTC. The whole variable domain, remainder taken from reference TRBV18 and TRBJ2-4, is NAGVMQNPRHLVRRRGQEARLRCSPMKGHSHVYWYRQLPEEGLKFMVYLQKENIIDESGMPKERFSAEFPKEGPSILRIQQVVRGDSAAYFCASSPSLGSKNIQYFGAGTRLSVL.

The chain recombines TRBV15 with TRBJ1-2, with D unresolved. With 5 bases removed from V and 3 bases from J, the gap between germline ends came to 16 bases. The CDR3 is 15 amino acids. Germline V CDR1 and CDR2: LNHNV, YYDKDF (reference sequence). CDR3 DNA sequence: TGTGCCACCAGCCCCCCCGCCCGTGTGGACTATGGCTACACCTTC. Amino acids: CATSPPARVDYGYTF.